One sample yielded the 18 T cell receptor beta chains listed below, sequenced in a study of CD8 T cells in Susac syndrome. RNA totalling about 0.45 to 1 ug underwent reverse transcription with random hexamers. MiXCR was run by TCRdb on the immunoSEQ multiplex PCR reads, yielding one entry per CDR3 protein. The data hold about 300,000 distinct CDR3 sequences, with 90% to 95% observed a single time. The source material was CD4+ T cells from PBMCs. Receptors originate from a human donor with multiple sclerosis.

V usage is TRBV15 and J usage is TRBJ2-3; 8 bases are shared with TRBD2. The V gene's germline CDR1 is LNHNV and CDR2 YYDKDF (reference sequence). This CDR3 has 16 amino acids. Trimming removed 4 bases from V and 6 bases from J; junction bases left unmatched: 12. CDR3 sequence: CATSKGPDSGADTQYF. CDR3 DNA: TGTGCCACCAGCAAAGGGCCCGATAGCGGGGCGGATACGCAGTATTTT.

J is TRBJ1-6 and V is TRBV3-1; 7 nucleotides align to TRBD1. Germline trimming cut 4 bases from V and 13 bases from J; bases unmatched to any gene: 10. Germline lookup yields CDR1 LGHDT and CDR2 YNNKEL (reference sequence). The CDR3 covers 14 residues. CDR3 in amino acids: CASSRGDRVAPLHF. The CDR3 coding sequence is TGTGCCAGCAGCCGGGGGGACAGAGTTGCGCCCCTCCACTTT.

J is TRBJ1-2 and V is TRBV20-1; D might be TRBD1 (6 bases). The CDR3 has 14 amino acids. Germline V gene data show CDR1 as DFQATT and CDR2 as SNEGSKA (reference sequence). V was trimmed by 3 bases and J by 5 bases, leaving 16 bases between them. In nucleotides, the CDR3 is TGCAGTGCTAGCGATCAGTCAGGGGCGTATGGCTACACCTTC. It encodes CSASDQSGAYGYTF.

The chain recombines TRBV6-1 with TRBJ1-1; TRBD1 is a possible D gene (6 bases). CDR1 is MNHNS, CDR2 SASEGT, per germline. This CDR3 is 16 amino acids long. Here the CDR3 DNA reads TGTGCTCTCAGAGCGGTCGTCAGGGGCGAGAACACTGAAGCTTTCTTT. Translating gives CALRAVVRGENTEAFF.

V is TRBV20-1 and J is TRBJ2-5; D unclear. The CDR3 runs 13 residues. The germline V gene has CDR1 DFQATT and CDR2 SNEGSKA (reference sequence). V lost 5 bases and J 1 base, leaving 11 bases between the germline ends. The CDR3: CSAQRDAQETQYF. The CDR3 region has the DNA TGCAGTGCTCAAAGGGATGCCCAAGAGACCCAGTACTTC.

The chain has TRBV29-1 and TRBJ1-3; D is unresolved. Between the trimmed V and J ends, which lost 4 bases and 4 bases, there was a span of 11 bases. Germline assignment: CDR1 SQVTM and CDR2 ANQGSEA. The CDR3 covers 13 residues. CDR3 sequence (DNA): TGCAGCGTTGGGCAGTTGGACGGAAACACCATATATTTT. Translation: CSVGQLDGNTIYF.

This chain connects TRBV7-2 to TRBJ2-5; no reliable D call. Germline V lookup: CDR1 SGHTA, CDR2 FQGNSA. V dropped 1 base and J dropped 1 base, with 22 bases sitting between them. There are 19 residues in the CDR3. Written as DNA, the CDR3 is TGTGCCAGCAGCTTAGGTCTCGTGTCTAAATCCGGGCGCCAAGAGACCCAGTACTTC. Its translation: CASSLGLVSKSGRQETQYF.

The V call is TRBV6-6, the J call TRBJ2-1; 8 bases map to TRBD1. Germline lookup yields CDR1 MNHNY and CDR2 SVGAGI (reference sequence). Germline trimming cut 5 bases from V and 2 bases from J; bases unmatched to any gene: 5. The CDR3 has 15 residues. CDR3 bases: TGTGCCAGCAGTACGGACAGGGTCGCCTACAATGAGCAGTTCTTC. It specifies CASSTDRVAYNEQFF.

Here the CDR3 reads CASSLGLNIETQYF. For the CDR3, the DNA is TGTGCCAGCAGCTTGGGCCTTAATATAGAGACCCAGTACTTC. V gene TRBV7-9 combines with J gene TRBJ2-5; D unresolved. Germline CDR1 reads SEHNR; CDR2 reads FQNEAQ (reference sequence). CDR3 length equals 14 residues. Trimming removed 3 bases from V and 4 bases from J, with 12 bases in between.

The J gene is TRBJ1-4, the V gene TRBV19; D unresolved. The germline V gene has CDR1 LNHDA and CDR2 SQIVND (reference sequence). The V gene lost 4 bases and the J gene lost 0 bases, with 12 bases spanning the gap. The CDR3 has 16 residues. The DNA of the CDR3 is TGTGCCAGTAGTACCCCACACAGAGCAACTAATGAAAAACTGTTTTTT. Residues: CASSTPHRATNEKLFF.

The J gene is TRBJ2-5, the V gene TRBV24-1, with D possibly being TRBD2 (6 bases). Trimming cost V 3 bases and J 0 bases, with 16 bases left between them. Germline V gene data show CDR1 as KGHDR and CDR2 as SFDVKD. The CDR3 length is 17 residues. CDR3 in DNA: TGTGCCACCAGTGATCTGAACAAGGGACTGTACCAAGAGACCCAGTACTTC. This encodes CATSDLNKGLYQETQYF.

This sequence joins TRBV6-5 and TRBJ2-3; D might be TRBD2 (6 bases). This CDR3 has 12 amino acids. Germline CDR1 MNHEY, CDR2 SVGAGI. V gave up 4 bases and J gave up 13 bases, with 15 bases separating them. This CDR3 is CASSFRGGSKYF. The CDR3 DNA reads TGTGCCAGCAGTTTCCGTGGGGGGTCTAAGTATTTT.

The chain carries TRBV4-1 and TRBJ1-2, with 7 bases matching TRBD1. Germline V gene lookup returns CDR1 MGHRA and CDR2 YSYEKL. Trimming at V came to 3 bases and at J to 4 bases, leaving 5 bases not matched to a gene. This CDR3 region has 14 residues. The CDR3 protein is CASSHDRDGYGYTF. In nucleotides, the CDR3 is TGCGCCAGCAGCCACGACAGGGATGGCTATGGCTACACCTTC.

The rearrangement links TRBV4-1 to TRBJ1-2, with D perhaps TRBD1 (5 bases). V gave up 1 base and J gave up 2 bases, with 14 bases separating them. CDR1 MGHRA and CDR2 YSYEKL come from the germline V gene. The CDR3 runs 16 residues. CDR3 nucleotide sequence: TGCGCCAGCAGCCAAGGGAGGGGTAGGGGAAACTATGGCTACACCTTC. Protein sequence: CASSQGRGRGNYGYTF.

This rearrangement joins TRBV19 to TRBJ1-1; no firm D call. Germline loops: CDR1 LNHDA, CDR2 SQIVND (reference sequence). The V end lost 3 bases, the J end lost 8 bases, and 13 bases lay between the germline ends. The CDR3 length is 13 residues. The DNA for the CDR3 is TGTGCCAGTAGTATGAGTCGGCAACCAGAAGCTTTCTTT. Its protein product is CASSMSRQPEAFF.

This sequence joins TRBV29-1 and TRBJ2-1; 12 positions agree with TRBD2. Trimming removed 0 bases from V and 8 bases from J; junction bases left unmatched: 17. This CDR3 region has 19 residues. Per the germline V gene, CDR1 is SQVTM and CDR2 is ANQGSEA. The CDR3 region is CSVEDLPPWTSGKVYEQFF. DNA for the CDR3: TGCAGCGTTGAAGATCTTCCCCCTTGGACTAGCGGGAAAGTCTATGAGCAGTTCTTC.

This chain links TRBV6-6 with TRBJ2-1; 10 bases match TRBD2. Germline V gene data show CDR1 as MNHNY and CDR2 as SVGAGI (reference sequence). J lost 8 bases, V lost 4 bases, and 5 bases had no gene match. The CDR3 is made up of 14 amino acids. This CDR3 reads CASSSSGGFDEQFF. The CDR3 nucleotides read TGTGCCAGCAGTTCTAGCGGGGGTTTCGATGAGCAGTTCTTC.

This chain joins TRBV20-1 and TRBJ2-4; D could derive from TRBD1 or TRBD2 (5 bases each). This CDR3 is built from 14 residues. The V end was cut by 6 bases, the J end by 6 bases, with 18 bases between. Germline CDR1 and CDR2: DFQATT and SNEGSKA (reference sequence). CDR3 region: CSAGPQGRGNIQYF. The CDR3 DNA follows: TGCAGTGCAGGTCCCCAGGGTCGGGGAAACATTCAGTACTTC.